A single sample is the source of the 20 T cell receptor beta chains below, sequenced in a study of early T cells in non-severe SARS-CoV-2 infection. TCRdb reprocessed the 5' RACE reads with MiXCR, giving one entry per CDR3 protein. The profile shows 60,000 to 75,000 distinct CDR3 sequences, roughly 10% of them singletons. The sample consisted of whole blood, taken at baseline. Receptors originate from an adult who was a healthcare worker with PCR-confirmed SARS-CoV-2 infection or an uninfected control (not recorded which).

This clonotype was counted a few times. CDR3: CSVLGVDRVGGEQYF. In DNA form, the CDR3 reads TGCAGCGTTCTGGGGGTGGACAGGGTCGGAGGCGAGCAGTACTTC. The chain joins TRBV29-1 to TRBJ2-7; 8 nucleotides align to TRBD1. The CDR3 sequence is 15 residues long. V shed 5 bases and J 6 bases; nucleotides not matched to a gene: 15. Germline V gene lookup returns CDR1 SQVTM and CDR2 ANQGSEA.

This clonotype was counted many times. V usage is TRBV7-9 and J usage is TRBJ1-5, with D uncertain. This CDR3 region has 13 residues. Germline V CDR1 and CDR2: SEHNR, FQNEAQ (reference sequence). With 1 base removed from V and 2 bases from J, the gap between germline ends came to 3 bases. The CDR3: CASSLGRNQPQHF. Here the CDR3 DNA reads TGTGCCAGCAGCTTAGGGCGCAATCAGCCCCAGCATTTT.

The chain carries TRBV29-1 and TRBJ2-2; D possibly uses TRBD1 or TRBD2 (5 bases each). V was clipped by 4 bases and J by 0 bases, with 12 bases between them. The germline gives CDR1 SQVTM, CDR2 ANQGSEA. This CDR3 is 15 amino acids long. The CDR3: CSVAVGDANTGELFF. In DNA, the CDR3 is TGCAGCGTTGCCGTGGGGGACGCGAACACCGGGGAGCTGTTTTTT.

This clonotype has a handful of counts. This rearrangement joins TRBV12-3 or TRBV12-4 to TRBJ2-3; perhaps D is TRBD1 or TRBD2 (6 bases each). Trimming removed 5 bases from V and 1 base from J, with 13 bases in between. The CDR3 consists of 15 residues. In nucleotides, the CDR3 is TGTGCCAGCAGTCGAGGGGGGATTGGCACAGATACGCAGTATTTT. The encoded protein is CASSRGGIGTDTQYF.

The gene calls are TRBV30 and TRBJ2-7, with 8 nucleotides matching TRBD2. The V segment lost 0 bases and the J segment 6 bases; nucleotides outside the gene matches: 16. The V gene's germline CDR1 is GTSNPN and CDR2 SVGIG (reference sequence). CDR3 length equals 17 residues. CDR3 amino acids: CAWSVRLAGSLSAEQYF. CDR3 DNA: TGTGCCTGGAGTGTAAGATTAGCGGGGAGTCTGTCGGCCGAGCAGTACTTC.

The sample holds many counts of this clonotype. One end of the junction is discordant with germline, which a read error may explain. CDR3 residues: CASSSGTSGRWEEIF. CDR3 nucleotides: TGTGCCAGCAGTTCCGGGACTAGCGGGAGATGGGAAGAGATCTTC. This rearrangement joins TRBV28 to TRBJ2-1; 14 bases align to TRBD2. The CDR3 covers 15 residues. Germline-derived CDR1 and CDR2 are MDHEN and SYDVKM.

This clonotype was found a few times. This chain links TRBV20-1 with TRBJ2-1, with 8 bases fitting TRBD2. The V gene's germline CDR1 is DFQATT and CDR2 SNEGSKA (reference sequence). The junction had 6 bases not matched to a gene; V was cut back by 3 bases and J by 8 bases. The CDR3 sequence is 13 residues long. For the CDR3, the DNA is TGCAGTGCTAGCGGGAGGGCGACGGATGAGCAGTTCTTC. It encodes CSASGRATDEQFF.

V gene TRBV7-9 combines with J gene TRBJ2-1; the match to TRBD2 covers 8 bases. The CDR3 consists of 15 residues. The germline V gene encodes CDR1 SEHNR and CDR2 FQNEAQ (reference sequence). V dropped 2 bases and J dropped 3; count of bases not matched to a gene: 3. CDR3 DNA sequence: TGTGCCAGCAGCTTAAACAGCGGGAGCTACAATGAGCAGTTCTTC. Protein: CASSLNSGSYNEQFF.

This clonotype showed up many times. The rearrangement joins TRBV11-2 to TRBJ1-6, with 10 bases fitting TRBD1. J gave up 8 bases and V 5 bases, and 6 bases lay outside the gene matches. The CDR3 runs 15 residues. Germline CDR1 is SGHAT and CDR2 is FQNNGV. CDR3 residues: CASSARQGAYSPLHF. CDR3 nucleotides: TGTGCCAGCAGCGCAAGACAGGGGGCTTATTCACCCCTCCACTTT.

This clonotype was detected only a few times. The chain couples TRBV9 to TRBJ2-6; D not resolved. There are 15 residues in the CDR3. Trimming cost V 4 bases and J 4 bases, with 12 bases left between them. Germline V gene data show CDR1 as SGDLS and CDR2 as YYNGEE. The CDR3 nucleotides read TGTGCCAGCAGCCCCACGTTGCCCGGGGCCAACGTCCTGACTTTC. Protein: CASSPTLPGANVLTF.

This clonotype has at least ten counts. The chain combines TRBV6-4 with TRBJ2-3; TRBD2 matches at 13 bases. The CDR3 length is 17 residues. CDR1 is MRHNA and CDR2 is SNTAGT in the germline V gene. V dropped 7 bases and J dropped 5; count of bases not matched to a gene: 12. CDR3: CASKGLAGVQRGDTQYF. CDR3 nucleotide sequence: TGTGCCAGCAAAGGACTAGCGGGAGTTCAGCGTGGAGATACGCAGTATTTT.

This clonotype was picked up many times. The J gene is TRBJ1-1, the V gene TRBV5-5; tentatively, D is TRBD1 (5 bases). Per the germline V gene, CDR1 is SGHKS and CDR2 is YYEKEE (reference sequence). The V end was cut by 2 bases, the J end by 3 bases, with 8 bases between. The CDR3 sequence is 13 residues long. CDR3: CASSLGVYTEAFF. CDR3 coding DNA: TGTGCCAGCAGCTTAGGGGTTTACACTGAAGCTTTCTTT. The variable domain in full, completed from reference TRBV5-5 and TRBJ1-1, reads DAGVTQSPTHLIKTRGQQVTLRCSPISGHKSVSWYQQVLGQGPQFIFQYYEKEERGRGNFPDRFSARQFPNYSSELNVNALLLGDSALYLCASSLGVYTEAFFGQGTRLTVV.

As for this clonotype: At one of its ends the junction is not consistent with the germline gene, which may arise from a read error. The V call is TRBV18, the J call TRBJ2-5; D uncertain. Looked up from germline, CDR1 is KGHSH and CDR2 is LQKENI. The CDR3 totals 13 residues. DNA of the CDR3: TGTGCCAGCTCAACCCCCTTTCAAGAGACCCGGTACTTC. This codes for CASSTPFQETRYF.

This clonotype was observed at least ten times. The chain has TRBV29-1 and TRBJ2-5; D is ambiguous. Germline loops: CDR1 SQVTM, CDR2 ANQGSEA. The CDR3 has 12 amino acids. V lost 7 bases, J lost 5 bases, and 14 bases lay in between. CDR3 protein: CSAVDPKETQYF. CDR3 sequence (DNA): TGCAGCGCTGTCGACCCAAAGGAGACCCAGTACTTC. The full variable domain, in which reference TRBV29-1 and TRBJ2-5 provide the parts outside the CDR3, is SAVISQKPSRDICQRGTSLTIQCQVDSQVTMMFWYRQQPGQSLTLIATANQGSEATYESGFVIDKFPISRPNLTFSTLTVSNMSPEDSSIYLCSAVDPKETQYFGPGTRLLVL.

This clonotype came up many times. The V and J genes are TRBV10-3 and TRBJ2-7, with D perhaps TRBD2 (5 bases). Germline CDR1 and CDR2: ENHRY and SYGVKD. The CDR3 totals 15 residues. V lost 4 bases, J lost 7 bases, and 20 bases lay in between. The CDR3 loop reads CAISGSGMNIREQYF. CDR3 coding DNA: TGTGCCATCAGTGGTTCCGGGATGAACATTCGGGAGCAGTACTTC.

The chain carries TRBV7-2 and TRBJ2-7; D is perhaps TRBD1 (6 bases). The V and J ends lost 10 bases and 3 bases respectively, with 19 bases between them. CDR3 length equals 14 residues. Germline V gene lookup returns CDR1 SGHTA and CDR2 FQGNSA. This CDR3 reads CATKPNRVGYEQYF. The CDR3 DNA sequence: TGTGCCACCAAACCCAACAGGGTAGGCTACGAGCAGTACTTC. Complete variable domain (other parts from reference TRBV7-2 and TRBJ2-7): GAGVSQSPSNKVTEKGKDVELRCDPISGHTALYWYRQSLGQGLEFLIYFQGNSAPDKSGLPSDRFSAERTGGSVSTLTIQRTQQEDSAVYLCATKPNRVGYEQYFGPGTRLTVT.

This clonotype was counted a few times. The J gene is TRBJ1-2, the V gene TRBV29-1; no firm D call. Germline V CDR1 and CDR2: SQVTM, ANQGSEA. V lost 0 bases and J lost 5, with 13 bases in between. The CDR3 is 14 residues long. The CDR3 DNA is TGCAGCGTTGAAGATTTATCGGTCAATTATGGCTACACCTTC. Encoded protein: CSVEDLSVNYGYTF.

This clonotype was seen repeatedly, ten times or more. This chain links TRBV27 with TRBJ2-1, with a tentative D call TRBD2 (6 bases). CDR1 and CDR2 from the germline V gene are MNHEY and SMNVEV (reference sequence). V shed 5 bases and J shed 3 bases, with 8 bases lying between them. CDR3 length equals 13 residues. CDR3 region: CASSTDYYNEQFF. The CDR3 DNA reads TGTGCCAGCAGTACGGACTACTACAATGAGCAGTTCTTC.

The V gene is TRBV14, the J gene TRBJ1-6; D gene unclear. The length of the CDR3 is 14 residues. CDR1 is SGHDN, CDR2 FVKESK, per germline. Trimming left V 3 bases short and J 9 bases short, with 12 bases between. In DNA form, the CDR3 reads TGTGCCAGCAGCCACCCCGGGAGCCTTTCACCCCTCCACTTT. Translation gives CASSHPGSLSPLHF.

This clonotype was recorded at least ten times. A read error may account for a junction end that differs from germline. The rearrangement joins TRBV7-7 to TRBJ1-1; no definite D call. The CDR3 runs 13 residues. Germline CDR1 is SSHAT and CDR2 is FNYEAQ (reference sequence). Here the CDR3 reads CASSLQENTEAFF. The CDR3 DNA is TGTGCTAGCAGCCTCCAGGAGAACACTGAAGCTTTCTTT.